The next 9 T cell receptor beta chains were all read from a single sample in a study of T-cell memory formation after mild COVID-19. TCRdb called the 5' RACE reads again in MiXCR, with one record for every CDR3 protein. The profile shows 360,000 or so distinct CDR3 sequences, around 30% of them singletons. Sequencing was performed on PBMCs or a T cell subset sorted from them (not recorded which). Receptors were obtained from an adult woman who had mild COVID-19 (a few samples of this study predate the infection). Cell type and time point are not known.

V gene TRBV7-2 combines with J gene TRBJ2-7, with 7 bases lining up with TRBD2. The CDR3 sequence is 15 residues long. The junction had 9 bases not matched to a gene; V was cut back by 5 bases and J by 2 bases. From germline, CDR1 is SGHTA and CDR2 FQGNSA. In DNA form, the CDR3 reads TGTGCCAGCAGCCCCAGGGCGGGAGCACCCTACGAGCAGTACTTC. Translation gives CASSPRAGAPYEQYF.

In this sample, this clonotype turned up once. The chain links TRBV15 to TRBJ1-2; D not certain. The V and J ends lost 0 bases and 8 bases respectively, with 13 bases between them. Germline CDR1 is LNHNV and CDR2 is YYDKDF (reference sequence). There are 14 residues in the CDR3. CDR3 DNA sequence: TGTGCCACCAGCAGAGACGAGCGGGGTGGCGGCTACACCTTC. This codes for CATSRDERGGGYTF. The full variable domain, rest sourced from reference TRBV15 and TRBJ1-2, is DAMVIQNPRYQVTQFGKPVTLSCSQTLNHNVMYWYQQKSSQAPKLLFHYYDKDFNNEADTPDNFQSRRPNTSFCFLDIRSPGLGDTAMYLCATSRDERGGGYTFGSGTRLTVV.

The chain carries TRBV7-8 and TRBJ2-3; D is unclear. Trimming shortened V by 3 bases and J by 1 base, and 11 bases separated the two germline ends. Germline V gene lookup returns CDR1 SGHVS and CDR2 FQNEAQ. The CDR3 runs 15 residues. This chain's CDR3 is CASSLVTRGTDTQYF. The DNA of the CDR3 is TGTGCCAGCAGCTTGGTGACCCGAGGCACAGATACGCAGTATTTT. Combining the CDR3 with reference TRBV7-8 and TRBJ2-3 gives the whole variable domain GAGVSQSPRYKVAKRGQDVALRCDPISGHVSLFWYQQALGQGPEFLTYFQNEAQLDKSGLPSDRFFAERPEGSVSTLKIQRTQQEDSAVYLCASSLVTRGTDTQYFGPGTRLTVL.

V gene TRBV15 combines with J gene TRBJ2-7; 9 nucleotides line up with TRBD1. CDR3 length: 14 residues. The germline gives CDR1 LNHNV, CDR2 YYDKDF (reference sequence). Germline trimming cut 3 bases from V and 5 bases from J; bases unmatched to any gene: 5. In DNA form, the CDR3 reads TGTGCCACCAGCAGCGGACAGGGGTTCCACGAGCAGTACTTC. It specifies CATSSGQGFHEQYF.

The sample holds a few counts of this clonotype. V gene TRBV29-1 combines with J gene TRBJ2-1; TRBD1 matches at 8 bases. The germline CDR1 and CDR2 sequences are SQVTM and ANQGSEA. The ends lost 3 bases at V and 8 bases at J; junction bases unmatched: 9. This CDR3 has 14 amino acids. The CDR3 DNA sequence: TGCAGCGTTGACGTCGAGGACAGGGTGCATGAGCAGTTCTTC. It encodes CSVDVEDRVHEQFF.

The chain uses TRBV5-1 and TRBJ2-1; 7 bases agree with TRBD1. The V segment lost 4 bases and the J segment 4 bases; nucleotides outside the gene matches: 17. Germline assignment: CDR1 SGHRS and CDR2 YFSETQ. The CDR3 consists of 18 residues. CDR3 loop: CASSGKNGTANLYNEQFF. The CDR3 nucleotides read TGCGCCAGCAGCGGAAAAAACGGGACAGCCAATTTGTACAATGAGCAGTTCTTC.

Only a few counts were recorded for this clonotype. The chain combines TRBV7-2 with TRBJ2-5; D unclear. This CDR3 has 13 residues. The V end was cut by 8 bases, the J end by 2 bases, with 12 bases between. Germline lookup yields CDR1 SGHTA and CDR2 FQGNSA. The DNA for the CDR3 is TGTGCCAGCGTGTTGAGGTTTCAAGAGACCCAGTACTTC. Translated, it gives CASVLRFQETQYF. Filled out from reference TRBV7-2 and TRBJ2-5, the complete variable domain reads GAGVSQSPSNKVTEKGKDVELRCDPISGHTALYWYRQSLGQGLEFLIYFQGNSAPDKSGLPSDRFSAERTGGSVSTLTIQRTQQEDSAVYLCASVLRFQETQYFGPGTRLLVL.

The rearrangement uses TRBV5-6 and TRBJ1-2; D not resolved. Germline V gene lookup returns CDR1 SGHDT and CDR2 YYEEEE. CDR3 size: 13 residues. Between the trimmed V and J ends, which lost 4 bases and 0 bases, there was a span of 7 bases. CDR3 in amino acids: CASSPLANYGYTF. The CDR3, as DNA: TGTGCCAGCAGCCCGCTAGCTAACTATGGCTACACCTTC.

A few counts support this clonotype. This chain links TRBV5-1 with TRBJ1-1; 7 positions agree with TRBD1. The V gene end was trimmed by 2 bases and the J gene end by 1 base; junction bases not matched to a gene: 2. Germline V gives CDR1 SGHRS, CDR2 YFSETQ. CDR3 length: 14 amino acids. The DNA for the CDR3 is TGCGCCAGCAGCTTTACAGGGGCGAACACTGAAGCTTTCTTT. Residues: CASSFTGANTEAFF.